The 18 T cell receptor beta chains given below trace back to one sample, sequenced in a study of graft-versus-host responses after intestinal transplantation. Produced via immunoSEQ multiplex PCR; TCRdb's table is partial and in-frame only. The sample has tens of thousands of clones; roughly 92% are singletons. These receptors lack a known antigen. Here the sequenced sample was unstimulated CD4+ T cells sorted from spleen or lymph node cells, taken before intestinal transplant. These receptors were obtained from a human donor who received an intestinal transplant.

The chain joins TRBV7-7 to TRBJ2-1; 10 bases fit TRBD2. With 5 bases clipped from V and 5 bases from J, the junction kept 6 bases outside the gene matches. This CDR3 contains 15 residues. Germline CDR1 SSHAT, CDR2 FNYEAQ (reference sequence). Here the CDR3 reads CASSLKAGGNNEQFF. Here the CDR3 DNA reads TGTGCCAGCAGCCTCAAAGCGGGAGGGAACAATGAGCAGTTCTTC.

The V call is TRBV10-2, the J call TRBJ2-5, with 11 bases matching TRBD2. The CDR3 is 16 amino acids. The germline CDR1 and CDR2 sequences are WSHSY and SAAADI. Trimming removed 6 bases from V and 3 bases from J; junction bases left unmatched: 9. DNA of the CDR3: TGCGCCAGCAGGGCGCGGAGTAGCGGGAGGGAAGAGACCCAGTACTTC. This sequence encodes CASRARSSGREETQYF.

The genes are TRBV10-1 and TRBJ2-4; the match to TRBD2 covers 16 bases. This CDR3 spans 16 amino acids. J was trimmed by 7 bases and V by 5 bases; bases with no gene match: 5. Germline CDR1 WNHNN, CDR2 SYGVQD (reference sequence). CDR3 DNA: TGCGCCAGCAGTCCCGGGACTAGCGGGAGGGGGAACATTCAGTACTTC. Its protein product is CASSPGTSGRGNIQYF.

CDR3 amino acids: CASSFRQSYGYTF. In DNA form, the CDR3 reads TGTGCCAGCAGCTTCCGACAGAGTTATGGCTACACCTTC. This chain connects TRBV7-2 to TRBJ1-2, with D possibly matching TRBD1 (5 bases). Germline values: CDR1 SGHTA, CDR2 FQGNSA. The CDR3 runs to 13 residues. Trimming removed 3 bases at V and 5 bases at J, with 10 bases between.

The CDR3 DNA is TGTGCCAGCAGCTTAGTTCGGACAGGGGGATCCGGTACTGAAGCTTTCTTT. It specifies CASSLVRTGGSGTEAFF. This chain uses TRBV7-9 with TRBJ1-1, with 10 positions matching TRBD1. The CDR3 sequence is 17 residues long. Germline lookup yields CDR1 SEHNR and CDR2 FQNEAQ (reference sequence). J gave up 5 bases and V 1 base, and 10 bases lay outside the gene matches.

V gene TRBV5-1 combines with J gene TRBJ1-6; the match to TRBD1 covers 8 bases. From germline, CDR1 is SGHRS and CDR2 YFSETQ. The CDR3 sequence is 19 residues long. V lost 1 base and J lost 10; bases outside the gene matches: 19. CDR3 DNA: TGCGCCAGCAGCTTGATGTCGCAGGGGGCGTCGGGAGGGAGCTCACCCCTCCACTTT. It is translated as CASSLMSQGASGGSSPLHF.

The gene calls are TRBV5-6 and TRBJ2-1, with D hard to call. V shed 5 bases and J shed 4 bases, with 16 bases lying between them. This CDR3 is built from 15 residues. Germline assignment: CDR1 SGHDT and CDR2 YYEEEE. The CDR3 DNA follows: TGTGCCAGCAGGACCCGGGCCCCGAATTACAATGAGCAGTTCTTC. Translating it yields CASRTRAPNYNEQFF.

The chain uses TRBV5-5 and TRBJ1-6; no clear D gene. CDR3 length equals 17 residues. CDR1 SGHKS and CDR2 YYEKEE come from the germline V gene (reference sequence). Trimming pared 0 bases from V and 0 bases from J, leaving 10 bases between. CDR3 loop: CASSLGAGSSYNSPLHF. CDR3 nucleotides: TGTGCCAGCAGCTTGGGGGCGGGCAGCTCCTATAATTCACCCCTCCACTTT.

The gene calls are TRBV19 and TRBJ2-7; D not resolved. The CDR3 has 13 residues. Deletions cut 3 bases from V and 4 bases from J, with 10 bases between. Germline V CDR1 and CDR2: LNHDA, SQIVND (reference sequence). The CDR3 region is CASSIGRLYEQYF. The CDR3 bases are TGTGCCAGTAGTATTGGCCGTTTGTACGAGCAGTACTTC.

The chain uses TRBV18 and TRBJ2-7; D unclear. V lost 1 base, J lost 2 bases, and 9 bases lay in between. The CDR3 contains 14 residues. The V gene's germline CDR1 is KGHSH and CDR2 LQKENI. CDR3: CASSPQLGAYEQYF. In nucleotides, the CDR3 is TGTGCCAGCTCACCACAGCTGGGCGCCTACGAGCAGTACTTC.

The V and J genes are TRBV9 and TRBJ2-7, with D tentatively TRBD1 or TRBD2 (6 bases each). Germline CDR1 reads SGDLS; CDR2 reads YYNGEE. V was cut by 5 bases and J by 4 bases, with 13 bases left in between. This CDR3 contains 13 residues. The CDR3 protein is CASSREGGYEQYF. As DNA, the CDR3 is TGTGCCAGCAGTCGAGAAGGGGGGTACGAGCAGTACTTC.

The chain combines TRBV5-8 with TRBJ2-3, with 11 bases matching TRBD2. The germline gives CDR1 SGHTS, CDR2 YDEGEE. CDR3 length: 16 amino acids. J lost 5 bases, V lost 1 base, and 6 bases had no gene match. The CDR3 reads CASSLISGRGRDTQYF. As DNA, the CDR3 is TGTGCCAGCAGCTTGATTAGCGGGAGGGGGCGAGATACGCAGTATTTT. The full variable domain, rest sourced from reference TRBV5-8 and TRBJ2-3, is EAGVTQSPTHLIKTRGQQATLRCSPISGHTSVYWYQQALGLGLQFLLWYDEGEERNRGNFPPRFSGRQFPNYSSELNVNALELEDSALYLCASSLISGRGRDTQYFGPGTRLTVL.

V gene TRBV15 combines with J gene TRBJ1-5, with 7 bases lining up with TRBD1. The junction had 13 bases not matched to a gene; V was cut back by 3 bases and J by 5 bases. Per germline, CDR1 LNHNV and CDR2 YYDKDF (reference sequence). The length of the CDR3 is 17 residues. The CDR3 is CATSSQGPGQAYQPQHF. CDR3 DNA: TGTGCCACCAGCAGTCAAGGACCTGGACAGGCCTATCAGCCCCAGCATTTT. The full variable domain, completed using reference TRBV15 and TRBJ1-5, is DAMVIQNPRYQVTQFGKPVTLSCSQTLNHNVMYWYQQKSSQAPKLLFHYYDKDFNNEADTPDNFQSRRPNTSFCFLDIRSPGLGDTAMYLCATSSQGPGQAYQPQHFGDGTRLSIL.

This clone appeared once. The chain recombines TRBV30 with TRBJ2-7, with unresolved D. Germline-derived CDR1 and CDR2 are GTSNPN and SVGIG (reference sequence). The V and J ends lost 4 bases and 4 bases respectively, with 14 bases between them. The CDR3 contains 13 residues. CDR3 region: CAWTRPNLYEQYF. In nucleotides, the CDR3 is TGTGCCTGGACCCGGCCAAATCTGTACGAGCAGTACTTC.

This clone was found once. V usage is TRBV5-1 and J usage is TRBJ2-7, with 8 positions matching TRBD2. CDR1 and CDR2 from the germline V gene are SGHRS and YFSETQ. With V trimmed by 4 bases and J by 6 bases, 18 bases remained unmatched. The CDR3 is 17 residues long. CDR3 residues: CASSLFVTAGEIREQYF. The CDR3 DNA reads TGCGCCAGCAGCCTCTTCGTCACAGCGGGAGAAATCCGCGAGCAGTACTTC.

This CDR3 reads CATSTGGAGQPQHF. CDR3 nucleotide sequence: TGTGCCACGTCAACGGGAGGGGCGGGTCAGCCCCAGCATTTT. The rearrangement links TRBV2 to TRBJ1-5; possible D gene TRBD1, 5 bases. Germline V CDR1 and CDR2: SNHLY, FYNNEI. V was cut by 10 bases and J by 6 bases, with 19 bases left in between. The CDR3 is made up of 14 amino acids.

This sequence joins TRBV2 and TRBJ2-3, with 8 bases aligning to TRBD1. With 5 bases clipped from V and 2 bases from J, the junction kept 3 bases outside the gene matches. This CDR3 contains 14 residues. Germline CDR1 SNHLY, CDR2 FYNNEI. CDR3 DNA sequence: TGTGCCAGCAGTACGGACAGGGTCACAGATACGCAGTATTTT. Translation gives CASSTDRVTDTQYF.

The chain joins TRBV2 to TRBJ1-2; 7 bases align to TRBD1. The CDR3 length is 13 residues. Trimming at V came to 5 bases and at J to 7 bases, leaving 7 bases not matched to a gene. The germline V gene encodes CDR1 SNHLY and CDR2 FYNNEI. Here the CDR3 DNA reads TGTGCCAGCAGTTACATCACAGGGGTTGGCTACACCTTC. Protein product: CASSYITGVGYTF.